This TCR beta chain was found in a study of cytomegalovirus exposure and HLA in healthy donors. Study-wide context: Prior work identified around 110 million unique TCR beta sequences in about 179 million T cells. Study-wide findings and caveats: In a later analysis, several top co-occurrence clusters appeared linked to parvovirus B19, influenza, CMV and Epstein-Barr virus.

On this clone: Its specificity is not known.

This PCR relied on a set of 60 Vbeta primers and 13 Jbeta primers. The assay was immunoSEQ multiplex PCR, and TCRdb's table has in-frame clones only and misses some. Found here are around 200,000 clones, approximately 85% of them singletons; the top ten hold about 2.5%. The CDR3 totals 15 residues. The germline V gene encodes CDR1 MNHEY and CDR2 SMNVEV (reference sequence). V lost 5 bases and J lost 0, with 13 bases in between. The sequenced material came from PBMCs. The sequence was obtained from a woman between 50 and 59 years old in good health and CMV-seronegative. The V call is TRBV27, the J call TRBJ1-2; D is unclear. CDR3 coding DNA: TGTGCCAGCAGTAGCGGGTCACCAGCTAACTATGGCTACACCTTC. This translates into CASSSGSPANYGYTF.